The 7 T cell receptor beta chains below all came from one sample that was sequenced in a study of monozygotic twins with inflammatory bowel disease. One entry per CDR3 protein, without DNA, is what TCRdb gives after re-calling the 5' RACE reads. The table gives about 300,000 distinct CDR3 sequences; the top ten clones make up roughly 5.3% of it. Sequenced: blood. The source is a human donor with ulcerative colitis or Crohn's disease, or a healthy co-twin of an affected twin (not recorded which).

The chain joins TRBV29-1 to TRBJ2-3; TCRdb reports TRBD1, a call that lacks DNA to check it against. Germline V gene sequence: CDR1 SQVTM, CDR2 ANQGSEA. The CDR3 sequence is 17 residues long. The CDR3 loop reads CSPRLWGGQGNADTQYF.

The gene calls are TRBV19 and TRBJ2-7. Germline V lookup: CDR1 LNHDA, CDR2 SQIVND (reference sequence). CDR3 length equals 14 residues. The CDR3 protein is CASSPYGSHYEQYF.

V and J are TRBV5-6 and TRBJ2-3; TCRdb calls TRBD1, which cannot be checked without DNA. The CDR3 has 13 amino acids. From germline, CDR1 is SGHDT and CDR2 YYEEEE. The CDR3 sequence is CASSLKGADTQYF.

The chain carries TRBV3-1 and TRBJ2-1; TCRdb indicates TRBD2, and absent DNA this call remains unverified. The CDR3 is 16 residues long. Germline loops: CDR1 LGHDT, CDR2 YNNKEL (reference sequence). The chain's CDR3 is CASSRLAGGHYNEQFF.

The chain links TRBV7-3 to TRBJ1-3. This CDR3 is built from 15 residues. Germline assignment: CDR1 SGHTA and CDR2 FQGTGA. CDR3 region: CASSLTASSGNTIYF.

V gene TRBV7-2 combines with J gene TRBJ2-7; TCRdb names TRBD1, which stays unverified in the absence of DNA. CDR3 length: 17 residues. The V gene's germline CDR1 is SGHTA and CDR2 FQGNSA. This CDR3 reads CASRYAPTGGLGYEQYF.

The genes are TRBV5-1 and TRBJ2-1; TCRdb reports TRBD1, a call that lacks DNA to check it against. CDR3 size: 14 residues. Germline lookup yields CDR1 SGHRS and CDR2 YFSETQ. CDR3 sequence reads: CASSRAGHAPEQFF.